Shown below are 25 T cell receptor beta chains from a single sample sequenced in a study of early T cells in non-severe SARS-CoV-2 infection. TCRdb analysed the 5' RACE reads with MiXCR anew, one entry per CDR3 protein. The repertoire holds roughly 55,000 distinct CDR3 sequences, with about 6.2% as singletons. The sample was whole blood. Receptors originate from an adult who was a healthcare worker with PCR-confirmed SARS-CoV-2 infection or an uninfected control (not recorded which).

This clonotype has ten or more counts. This sequence joins TRBV4-3 and TRBJ2-7; tentatively, D is TRBD1 (5 bases). Germline-derived CDR1 and CDR2 are LGHNA and YSLEER. Deletions cut 0 bases from V and 6 bases from J, with 18 bases between. The length of the CDR3 is 16 residues. The CDR3 DNA reads TGCGCCAGCAGCCAAGATAGGTACCAGCCCAGGGTCGAGCAGTACTTC. It encodes CASSQDRYQPRVEQYF.

This clonotype was seen ten or more times. The J gene is TRBJ1-6, the V gene TRBV12-2; the D call in the table, TRBD1, was not verified against the DNA. TRBV12-2 is listed as a pseudogene. The CDR3 runs 15 residues. The CDR3 nucleotides are TGTGCAAGTCGCTCTTTGGGCAGGGGAAATTCACCCCTCCACTTT. It specifies CASRSLGRGNSPLHF.

This clonotype was counted between two and nine times. J is TRBJ2-7 and V is TRBV28; 8 bases are a match to TRBD2. V lost 5 bases and J lost 4; bases outside the gene matches: 4. The CDR3 has 13 amino acids. Germline CDR1 reads MDHEN; CDR2 reads SYDVKM. The CDR3 sequence is CASSAGGRYEQYF. The DNA for the CDR3 is TGTGCCAGCAGTGCGGGGGGCCGTTACGAGCAGTACTTC. The full variable domain, completed using reference TRBV28 and TRBJ2-7, is DVKVTQSSRYLVKRTGEKVFLECVQDMDHENMFWYRQDPGLGLRLIYFSYDVKMKEKGDIPEGYSVSREKKERFSLILESASTNQTSMYLCASSAGGRYEQYFGPGTRLTVT.

V usage is TRBV19 and J usage is TRBJ2-7; D perhaps matches TRBD1 (6 bases). The CDR3 is 12 amino acids. Germline V CDR1 and CDR2: LNHDA, SQIVND (reference sequence). V was pared by 8 bases and J by 1 base, with 9 bases between. The CDR3 DNA sequence: TGTGCCAGTTCCGACAGGTCCTACGAGCAGTACTTC. Translating gives CASSDRSYEQYF.

Many counts were recorded for this clonotype. This sequence joins TRBV4-3 and TRBJ2-3, with TRBD2 as a possible D gene (6 bases). The CDR3 is made up of 14 amino acids. Trimming cost V 5 bases and J 4 bases, with 13 bases left between them. The germline V gene encodes CDR1 LGHNA and CDR2 YSLEER. CDR3 bases: TGCGCCAGCAGCTTGCGGACGGGGGCAGATACGCAGTATTTT. It is translated as CASSLRTGADTQYF.

The rearrangement uses TRBV24-1 and TRBJ2-2, with D uncertain. The V and J ends lost 1 base and 0 bases respectively, with 11 bases between them. The CDR3 extends over 17 amino acids. From germline, CDR1 is KGHDR and CDR2 SFDVKD. The CDR3 DNA reads as TGTGCCACCAGTGATTTCTCTGTTTCAGCGAACACCGGGGAGCTGTTTTTT. Protein: CATSDFSVSANTGELFF.

The chain employs TRBV19 and TRBJ2-5; a possible D gene is TRBD2 (5 bases). The CDR3 length is 15 residues. CDR1 LNHDA and CDR2 SQIVND come from the germline V gene (reference sequence). Trimming pared 1 base from V and 3 bases from J, leaving 12 bases between. DNA for the CDR3: TGTGCCAGTAGTATAGCTGGACTTCCTGAAGAGACCCAGTACTTC. Protein product: CASSIAGLPEETQYF.

The rearrangement joins TRBV7-9 to TRBJ2-7; D possibly corresponds to TRBD2 (6 bases). Germline V gives CDR1 SEHNR, CDR2 FQNEAQ (reference sequence). This CDR3 is 16 amino acids long. V dropped 5 bases and J dropped 1 base, with 18 bases sitting between them. For the CDR3, the DNA is TGTGCCAGCAGCCAGGGCGGGGCGGGGCCGTCCTACGAGCAGTACTTC. Translation: CASSQGGAGPSYEQYF. Complete variable domain (other parts from reference TRBV7-9 and TRBJ2-7): DTGVSQNPRHKITKRGQNVTFRCDPISEHNRLYWYRQTLGQGPEFLTYFQNEAQLEKSRLLSDRFSAERPKGSFSTLEIQRTEQGDSAMYLCASSQGGAGPSYEQYFGPGTRLTVT.

In this sample, this clonotype turned up many times. This chain's CDR3 is CSVRWDGDQPQHF. DNA for the CDR3: TGCAGCGTCCGCTGGGACGGGGATCAGCCCCAGCATTTT. V usage is TRBV29-1 and J usage is TRBJ1-5; possibly TRBD1 for D (5 bases). Germline V gene sequence: CDR1 SQVTM, CDR2 ANQGSEA. The CDR3 is made up of 13 amino acids. Trimming took off 6 bases at V and 5 bases at J, with 14 bases between the two ends.

The sample holds many counts of this clonotype. V gene TRBV3-1 combines with J gene TRBJ2-7; D gene uncertain. V gave up 4 bases and J gave up 2 bases, with 15 bases separating them. The CDR3 runs 15 residues. Germline CDR1 reads LGHDT; CDR2 reads YNNKEL (reference sequence). The CDR3 sequence: CASSPFAAKPYEQYF. The CDR3 nucleotides read TGTGCCAGCAGCCCATTTGCGGCGAAACCCTACGAGCAGTACTTC.

In this sample, this clonotype turned up many times. V gene TRBV20-1 combines with J gene TRBJ2-7; D is uncertain. The CDR3 contains 14 residues. CDR1 and CDR2 (germline): DFQATT, SNEGSKA (reference sequence). V shed 3 bases and J shed 0 bases, with 12 bases lying between them. The DNA for the CDR3 is TGCAGTGCTAGTGCCCCAGAAACCTCCTACGAGCAGTACTTC. It codes for CSASAPETSYEQYF.

This clonotype was observed a few times. The chain uses TRBV12-3 or TRBV12-4 and TRBJ1-5; no reliable D call. With 4 bases removed from V and 4 bases from J, the gap between germline ends came to 11 bases. The length of the CDR3 is 14 residues. The CDR3 bases are TGTGCCAGCAGTTGGCATGGCGGTAATCAGCCCCAGCATTTT. Translated: CASSWHGGNQPQHF.

The V and J genes are TRBV10-2 and TRBJ1-6, with D perhaps matching TRBD1 (5 bases). This CDR3 spans 19 amino acids. Deletions cut 2 bases from V and 0 bases from J, with 17 bases between. In germline, CDR1 is WSHSY, CDR2 SAAADI. CDR3: CASSERQGGRSSYNSPLHF. CDR3 nucleotides: TGCGCCAGCAGTGAGAGGCAGGGTGGGAGAAGCTCCTATAATTCACCCCTCCACTTT.

The chain combines TRBV7-9 with TRBJ1-2; the D gene is possibly TRBD1 (5 bases). Germline values: CDR1 SEHNR, CDR2 FQNEAQ (reference sequence). The CDR3 extends over 15 amino acids. V was pared by 2 bases and J by 1 base, with 11 bases between. The CDR3 loop is CASSLWDADNYGYTF. Written as DNA, the CDR3 is TGTGCCAGCAGCTTATGGGACGCCGATAACTATGGCTACACCTTC.

This chain uses TRBV19 with TRBJ1-4, with no clear D. The germline CDR1 and CDR2 sequences are LNHDA and SQIVND (reference sequence). V gave up 4 bases and J gave up 2 bases, with 20 bases separating them. This CDR3 contains 18 residues. CDR3 nucleotide sequence: TGTGCCAGTAGTAATCCGGACCGAATCAAGTCGACTAATGAAAAACTGTTTTTT. This gives the protein CASSNPDRIKSTNEKLFF.

This clonotype has at least ten counts. The chain uses TRBV29-1 and TRBJ2-4; D possibly corresponds to TRBD2 (6 bases). Trimming took off 4 bases at V and 5 bases at J, with 9 bases between the two ends. The CDR3 length is 12 residues. Germline-derived CDR1 and CDR2 are SQVTM and ANQGSEA. DNA of the CDR3: TGCAGCGTTGCCTCTAGCGAAAACATTCAGTACTTC. It encodes CSVASSENIQYF.

In its sample, this clonotype was seen a few times. The genes are TRBV7-2 and TRBJ2-7; a possible D gene is TRBD1 (7 bases). The CDR3 has 13 amino acids. Trimming shortened V by 2 bases and J by 9 bases, and 14 bases separated the two germline ends. Germline values: CDR1 SGHTA, CDR2 FQGNSA. CDR3 in amino acids: CASSLSPQGGQYF. CDR3 bases: TGTGCCAGCAGCTTAAGTCCGCAGGGGGGGCAGTACTTC.

The J gene is TRBJ1-2, the V gene TRBV28, with 9 nucleotides matching TRBD1. The CDR3 runs to 14 residues. The germline CDR1 and CDR2 sequences are MDHEN and SYDVKM. With V trimmed by 5 bases and J by 7 bases, 8 bases remained unmatched. In nucleotides, the CDR3 is TGTGCCAGCAGTCTGGGACAGGGTGCGCTTGGCTACACCTTC. This encodes CASSLGQGALGYTF.

In this sample, this clonotype turned up many times. The genes are TRBV6-6 and TRBJ2-7; 9 nucleotides match TRBD1. The J segment lost 1 base and the V segment lost 5 bases, leaving 12 bases of the junction unmatched. From germline, CDR1 is MNHNY and CDR2 SVGAGI (reference sequence). The CDR3 spans 17 residues. The CDR3 sequence: CASSTGTGKHWSYEQYF. CDR3 nucleotides: TGTGCCAGCAGTACCGGGACAGGGAAACATTGGTCCTACGAGCAGTACTTC.

This clonotype was counted ten times or more. The chain has TRBV20-1 and TRBJ1-5, with D perhaps matching TRBD1 (5 bases). Per the germline V gene, CDR1 is DFQATT and CDR2 is SNEGSKA (reference sequence). With 5 bases removed from V and 0 bases from J, the gap between germline ends came to 11 bases. The CDR3 has 14 amino acids. The CDR3 nucleotides read TGCAGTGCTCGGGACGTCAATAGCAATCAGCCCCAGCATTTT. Amino acid sequence: CSARDVNSNQPQHF.

In this sample, this clonotype turned up many times. The V gene is TRBV30, the J gene TRBJ1-2; D is perhaps TRBD1 (5 bases). The germline V and J ends were trimmed by 0 bases and 12 bases, with 14 bases remaining between them. The CDR3 is made up of 12 amino acids. Germline V lookup: CDR1 GTSNPN, CDR2 SVGIG (reference sequence). CDR3 sequence (DNA): TGTGCCTGGAGTGTACTAGAGGGGTCCCACACCTTC. Amino acid sequence: CAWSVLEGSHTF.

V and J are TRBV11-3 and TRBJ1-4; perhaps TRBD1 as D (6 bases). The germline CDR1 and CDR2 sequences are SGHNT and YENEEA. This CDR3 has 16 amino acids. V shed 0 bases and J shed 7 bases, with 15 bases lying between them. CDR3 protein: CASSLDLQGGGEKLFF. The CDR3 DNA reads as TGTGCCAGCAGCTTAGATCTGCAAGGGGGAGGTGAAAAACTGTTTTTT.

The table lists this clonotype with many counts. This chain joins TRBV7-3 and TRBJ2-2; D gene ambiguous. V gave up 5 bases and J gave up 7 bases, with 5 bases separating them. Germline lookup yields CDR1 SGHTA and CDR2 FQGTGA. This CDR3 contains 11 residues. The CDR3 DNA follows: TGTGCCAGCAGCCGAGGCGGGGAGCTGTTTTTT. Translation: CASSRGGELFF.

This clonotype has only a few counts. CDR3 nucleotides: TGTGCCAGCTCACCAAATTCCCGAACGGGTGGAAACACCATATATTTT. Translation: CASSPNSRTGGNTIYF. The rearrangement uses TRBV18 and TRBJ1-3; D unresolved. Trimming removed 2 bases at V and 3 bases at J, with 14 bases between. The germline V gene has CDR1 KGHSH and CDR2 LQKENI. This CDR3 contains 16 residues.

V usage is TRBV2 and J usage is TRBJ1-2, with D hard to call. Germline V gene data show CDR1 as SNHLY and CDR2 as FYNNEI. The CDR3 loop spans 14 amino acids. The V end lost 7 bases, the J end lost 8 bases, and 20 bases lay between the germline ends. In DNA form, the CDR3 reads TGTGCCAGCACCCGCCTTGCGGGGTCCTTGGGCTACACCTTC. Protein: CASTRLAGSLGYTF.